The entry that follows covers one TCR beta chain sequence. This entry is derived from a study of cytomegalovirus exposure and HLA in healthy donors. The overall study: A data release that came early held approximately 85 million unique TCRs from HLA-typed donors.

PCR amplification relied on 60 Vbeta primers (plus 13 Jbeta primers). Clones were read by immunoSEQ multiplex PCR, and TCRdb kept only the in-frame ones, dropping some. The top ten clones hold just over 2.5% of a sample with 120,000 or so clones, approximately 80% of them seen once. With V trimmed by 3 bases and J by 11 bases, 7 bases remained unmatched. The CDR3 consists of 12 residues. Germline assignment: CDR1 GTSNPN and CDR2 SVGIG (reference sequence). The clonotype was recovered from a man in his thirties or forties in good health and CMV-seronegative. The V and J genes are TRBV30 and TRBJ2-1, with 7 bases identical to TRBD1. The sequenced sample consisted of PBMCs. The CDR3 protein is CAWSPTGVQQFF. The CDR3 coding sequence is TGTGCCTGGAGCCCTACAGGGGTTCAGCAGTTCTTC.